These T cell receptor beta chains were read from a single sample in a study of shared clonotypes between healthy human individuals. Measured with immunoSEQ multiplex PCR; TCRdb has only the in-frame clones, and not every one. Among roughly 2,500,000 clones, 93% were seen once, and the ten largest hold more than 0.35%. Specimen: naive CD4+ T cells from PBMCs. The source of these receptors is a man between 18 and 35 years old in good health. Some clones in this sample may be carry-over from other donors' samples. The CDR3 runs from the conserved cysteine through the conserved F or W. A D gene is named only where the DNA matches it firmly. Expanded clones are given a class, and other clones once, few, many or no size at all.

TRBV6-6 NA NA CASSRGGSGNTIYF
TRBV29-1 NA NA CSVRAPTYNEQFF
TRBV13 TRBD1 NA CASSSGTGLSGELFF
TRBV6-1 NA NA CASTDTNQPQHF
TRBV18 NA NA CASSPGAGMNTEAFF
TRBV6-5 NA NA CASGPRGLNEQYF
TRBV4-1 TRBD2 NA CASSQFTSESSYNEQFF
TRBV10-3 NA NA CALSNGTSYEQYF
TRBV6-5 NA once CASRAHGMGTEAFF
TRBV29-1 NA NA CSVARDTEAFF
TRBV25-1 NA NA CASSARGSREPQHF
TRBV7-3 NA NA CASSFRGIPYNEQFF
TRBV19 TRBD1 NA CASRDRGRGRNEKLFF
TRBV7-3 NA once CASSLGVGAYNEQFF
TRBV10-3 TRBD1 NA CAISVGQGALSYEQYF
TRBV28 NA few CASSGSGGSNQPQHF
TRBV29-1 TRBD1 NA CSVKTGDSGNTIYF
TRBV5-1 NA few CASGSTPNTGELFF
TRBV28 NA NA CASSLGGENNEQFF
TRBV5-8 NA NA CASSNGVLPYEQYF
TRBV5-5 NA NA CASSSAGYGETQYF
TRBV5-5 NA NA CASSSGTLPDTNEKLFF
TRBV19 NA NA CASSRQEGYYEQYF
TRBV7-3 NA NA CASRLGLGLLNQPQHF
TRBV2 NA NA CASSTHEGKGTEAFF
TRBV5-1 TRBD1 NA CASSRTGTDEPQHF
TRBV6-5 TRBD2 NA CASSYGGGVEQYF
TRBV19 TRBD1 NA CASSLWDRVNEQFF
TRBV9 TRBD1 NA CASSAMTGAGELFF
TRBV5-1 NA NA CASSLGIPGTHEQYF
TRBV6-1 TRBD1 NA CASSPGQGIFQPQHF
TRBV7-3 NA NA CASSPGDGGQETQYF
TRBV29-1 NA NA CSVDSLSIYRDENTEAFF
TRBV4-1 NA NA CASSHQTTTTDTQYF
TRBV18 NA NA CASSPPVLTGYGEQYF
TRBV7-9 NA NA CASTTPPRRGVHTEAFF
TRBV5-6 TRBD1 NA CASSSRQGWDEKLFF
TRBV7-9 NA NA CASSLMGGTDTQYF
TRBV28 TRBD1 NA CASSLLGGRNEQYF
TRBV11-3 NA NA CASSLEARNEQFF
TRBV6-5 NA NA CASSYSGARAVDGYTF
TRBV18 NA NA CASSPLMATGELFF
TRBV7-8 TRBD1 NA CASSFRGDRTVGGYTF
TRBV5-4 TRBD1 NA CASSTGQGMNTGELFF
TRBV6-1 TRBD1 NA CASQDRANTEAFF
TRBV7-2 NA NA CASSLVAVASNEQFF
TRBV7-9 NA NA CASTRRRAADTQYF
TRBV5-4 TRBD1 NA CASSLGAHRGVDGYTF
TRBV27 TRBD1 NA CASSIRDRGLGYTF
TRBV27 TRBD1 NA CASRNGQGGAYEQYF
TRBV10-2 TRBD2 NA CATGLAGVDTQYF
TRBV6-1 TRBD1 NA CASSATGVRRGEQFF
TRBV5-4 NA NA CASSLTFSSSYEQYF
TRBV6-5 NA NA CASSYSMWRDTQYF
TRBV5-1 NA once CASSTRGSDYGYTF
TRBV6-5 TRBD1 NA CASSYSGQGAWYGYTF
TRBV2 NA NA CASTHNYEQYF
TRBV5-1 NA NA CASSFREGTKTEAFF
TRBV18 TRBD2 NA CASSPQSSGRAFPETQYF